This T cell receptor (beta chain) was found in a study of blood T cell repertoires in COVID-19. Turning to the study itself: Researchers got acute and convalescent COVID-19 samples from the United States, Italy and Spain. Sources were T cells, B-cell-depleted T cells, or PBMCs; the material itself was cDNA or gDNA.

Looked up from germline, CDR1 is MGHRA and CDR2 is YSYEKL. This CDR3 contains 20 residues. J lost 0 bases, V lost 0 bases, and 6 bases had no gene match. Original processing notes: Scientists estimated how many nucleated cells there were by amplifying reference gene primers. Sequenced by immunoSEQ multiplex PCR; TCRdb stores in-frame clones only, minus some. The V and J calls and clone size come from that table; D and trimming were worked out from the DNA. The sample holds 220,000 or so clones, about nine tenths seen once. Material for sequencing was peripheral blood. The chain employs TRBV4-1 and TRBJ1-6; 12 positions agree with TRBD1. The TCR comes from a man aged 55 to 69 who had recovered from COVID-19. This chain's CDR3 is CASSQEGTGGRSSYNSPLHF. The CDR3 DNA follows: TGCGCCAGCAGCCAAGAAGGGACAGGGGGCCGCTCCTCCTATAATTCACCCCTCCACTTT.